A selection of T cell receptor beta chains follows, all from one sample in a study of T-cell memory formation after mild COVID-19. TCRdb itself ran the 5' RACE reads through MiXCR, one entry per CDR3 protein. Here the sample spans 550,000 to 700,000 distinct CDR3 sequences, roughly 17% being singletons. Sequenced material: PBMCs or a T cell subset sorted from them (not recorded which). These receptors were taken from an adult woman who had mild COVID-19 (a few samples of this study predate the infection). Cell type and time point are not known. Each CDR3 is given with its conserved first and last residue. A D gene is named only where the DNA matches it firmly. Only part of the rows carry a size: once, few, many, or a class if the clone is expanded.

TRBV4-1	TRBD2	TRBJ2-5	-	TGCGCCAGCAGCCAGACTAGCGTCCAAGAGACCCAGTACTTC	CASSQTSVQETQYF
TRBV30	-	TRBJ1-6	few	TGTGCCTGGAGTCTCGCCGGGGCCGGACCCTCACCCCTCCACTTT	CAWSLAGAGPSPLHF
TRBV2	TRBD2	TRBJ2-7	-	TGTGCCAGCAGTGCGACTAGCGGGGGTCACTTC	CASSATSGGHF
TRBV7-2	TRBD2	TRBJ2-1	-	TGTGCCAGCAGCCTGGGGGGGAGGAGGAATGAGCAGTTCTTC	CASSLGGRRNEQFF
TRBV12-3/TRBV12-4	TRBD2	TRBJ2-7	few	TGTGCCAGCGCCTTCGCAGCGGGGCCCTACGAGCAGTACTTC	CASAFAAGPYEQYF
TRBV25-1	-	TRBJ2-7	many	TGTGCCAGCAGTGAATATGGGGGCTCCTACGAGCAGTACTTC	CASSEYGGSYEQYF
TRBV12-3/TRBV12-4	TRBD2	TRBJ2-5	few	TGTGCCAGCAGTTTCCGGACTAGCGAAGAGACCCAGTACTTC	CASSFRTSEETQYF
TRBV7-9	TRBD1	TRBJ1-6	few	TGTGCCAGCAGCTTGGGACAGTCAGGTTCACCCCTCCACTTT	CASSLGQSGSPLHF
TRBV5-1	TRBD1	TRBJ2-6	few	TGCGCCAGCAGCCCCGCCGGGACAGGGTCTCCTGGGGCCAACGTCCTGACTTTC	CASSPAGTGSPGANVLTF
TRBV7-3	-	TRBJ2-1	many	TGTGCCAGCAGCCAACGCTGGGGGGGGCACGACAATGAGCAGTTCTTC	CASSQRWGGHDNEQFF
TRBV24-1	-	TRBJ1-5	few	TGTGCCACCAGTGACGTCCTCCGGGGTCCTACTAACAATCAGCCCCAGCATTTT	CATSDVLRGPTNNQPQHF
TRBV6-2/TRBV6-3	TRBD2	TRBJ2-1	few	TGTGCCAGCAGTTACTCGAGGCAGGGAGGGTTCAATGAGCAGTTCTTC	CASSYSRQGGFNEQFF
TRBV3-1	-	TRBJ2-1	many	TGTGCCAGCAGCCAAGGTCGAGGGAGCGGTTCCTACAATGAGCAGTTCTTC	CASSQGRGSGSYNEQFF
TRBV7-3	-	TRBJ1-1	-	TGTGCCAGCAGCGCCCTGGGGGTCTCTGAAGCTTTCTTT	CASSALGVSEAFF
TRBV7-2	TRBD1	TRBJ2-7	few	TGTGCCAGCAGCTTAGGTCCCGGACAGGGGGCGCATGTCGAGCAGTACTTC	CASSLGPGQGAHVEQYF
TRBV5-1	TRBD2	TRBJ2-2	-	TGCGCCAGCAGCTTGGCGGGGGGGCTCGACGTCACCGGGGAGCTGTTTTTT	CASSLAGGLDVTGELFF
TRBV7-8	TRBD1	TRBJ2-5	many	TGTGCCAGCAGCGGACGGACAGGGATGCAGACCCAGTACTTC	CASSGRTGMQTQYF
TRBV7-6	-	TRBJ1-4	-	TGTGCCAGCAGCTTAAGGGCTTCAAATGAAAAACTGTTTTTT	CASSLRASNEKLFF
TRBV10-3	-	TRBJ2-7	many	TGTGCCATCAGTGCGACGGGATCCGCCTACGAGCAGTACTTC	CAISATGSAYEQYF
TRBV9	-	TRBJ1-2	few	TGTGCCAGCAGCAACAGAACAGGGATCTATGGCTACACCTTC	CASSNRTGIYGYTF
TRBV9	-	TRBJ1-1	-	TGTGCCAGCAGCGCTTCTTCCCAACTTTCCACTGAAGCTTTCTTT	CASSASSQLSTEAFF
TRBV15	-	TRBJ1-2	-	TGTGCCACCAGCAGAGATCGGGGGAGCTCGATGTATGGCTACACCTTC	CATSRDRGSSMYGYTF
TRBV12-3/TRBV12-4	-	TRBJ2-5	once	TGTGCCAGCAGTTTACTGGTTTCTGGGCAGGGAGGAGAGACCCAGTACTTC	CASSLLVSGQGGETQYF
TRBV7-9	TRBD1	TRBJ1-5	-	TGTGCCAGCAGCTCAGGACAGGTCAATCAGCCCCAGCATTTT	CASSSGQVNQPQHF
TRBV5-1	-	TRBJ2-5	-	TGCGCCAGCAGCTTGGCCTCGGGGGCCGGGGAGACCCAGTACTTC	CASSLASGAGETQYF
TRBV6-5	-	TRBJ2-5	few	TGTGCCAGCAGTGCATTTCGCCAAGAGACCCAGTACTTC	CASSAFRQETQYF
TRBV20-1	-	TRBJ2-7	-	TGCAGTGCTCAGGGGTTACGCTACGAGCAGTACTTC	CSAQGLRYEQYF
TRBV20-1	-	TRBJ2-7	-	TGCAGTGCTACAGCAACACTCTACGAGCAGTACTTC	CSATATLYEQYF
TRBV12-3/TRBV12-4	TRBD1	TRBJ1-5	many	TGTGCCAGCAGCTTGGACAGGGGGACCAATCAGCCCCAGCATTTT	CASSLDRGTNQPQHF
TRBV3-1	-	TRBJ2-1	many	TGTGCCAGCAGCCAAGATTTTCAGGGAAAGGAGAATGAGCAGTTCTTC	CASSQDFQGKENEQFF
TRBV9	-	TRBJ2-2	few	TGTGCCAGCAGCGTAGAGATCGGGGAGCTGTTTTTT	CASSVEIGELFF
TRBV5-5	-	TRBJ2-5	-	TGTGCCAGCAGCTTGAGGACAGCCCAAGAGACCCAGTACTTC	CASSLRTAQETQYF
TRBV25-1	-	TRBJ1-4	many	TGTGCCAGCAGTGAAGTTAGGGGAAAACTGTTTTTT	CASSEVRGKLFF
TRBV7-3	-	TRBJ1-2	-	TGTGCCAGCAGCATGGAGCCCCGGACCGGTAGCTATGGCTACACCTTC	CASSMEPRTGSYGYTF
TRBV6-1	-	TRBJ1-1	few	TGTGCCAGCAGGGTTAGGGAGGAGGGGACTGAAGCTTTCTTT	CASRVREEGTEAFF
TRBV6-2/TRBV6-3	-	TRBJ2-2	few	TGTGCCAGCAGCCCAACTAGCTTGATGAACACCGGGGAGCTGTTTTTT	CASSPTSLMNTGELFF